This T cell receptor (beta chain) was observed in a study of blood T cell repertoires in COVID-19. In the study overall: Samples taken during acute and convalescent COVID-19 were collected in the United States, Italy and Spain. From T cells, B-cell-depleted T cells, or PBMCs came the material, which was cDNA or gDNA.

Study processing details: By means of reference gene primer amplification, nucleated cell counts were estimated. The method was immunoSEQ multiplex PCR; TCRdb's version includes in-frame clones alone and lacks a portion of them. That table is the source of V, J and clone size, and D and trimming were worked out from the DNA. The sample lists about 120,000 clones, 83% occurring once. V lost 2 bases, J lost 0 bases, and 0 bases stayed unmatched. The germline V gene encodes CDR1 KGHSH and CDR2 LQKENI. The CDR3 spans 14 residues. This sequence was found in a man under 40 with acute or convalescent COVID-19. Sequenced input: peripheral blood. The rearrangement joins TRBV18 to TRBJ2-7; 8 bases map to TRBD2. CDR3 DNA sequence: TGTGCCAGCTCACCAGCGGGGGGCTCCTACGAGCAGTACTTC. Its translation is CASSPAGGSYEQYF.